Listed below are T cell receptor beta chains from one sample, sequenced in a study of blood T cell repertoires in COVID-19. Repertoires were generated with immunoSEQ multiplex PCR, while TCRdb's copy carries only in-frame clones and drops some. The repertoire holds roughly 260,000 clones, about nine tenths seen once, with 2% to 2.5% in the top ten. The material sequenced was peripheral blood. Every receptor here comes from a woman between 50 and 59 years old who had recovered from COVID-19. Each CDR3 is given with its conserved first and last residue. Each record gives: D gene, V gene, J gene, clone size, CDR3 protein, CDR3 DNA. D genes are given only for firm matches. A clone size is listed for some rows: how often the clone was seen (once, few, many), or a class if it is expanded.

.	TRBV27	TRBJ1-5	once	CASSLRSSGYQPQHF	TGTGCCAGCAGCCTCCGGTCTTCGGGTTATCAGCCCCAGCATTTT
TRBD2	TRBV3-1/TRBV3-2	TRBJ2-1	.	CASSLAGGNEQFF	TGTGCCAGCAGCCTAGCGGGGGGCAATGAGCAGTTCTTC
.	TRBV6-2/TRBV6-3	TRBJ1-2	.	CASSLGSRDPIYGYTF	TGTGCCAGCAGTTTGGGGTCTCGGGATCCTATCTATGGCTACACCTTC
.	TRBV5-6	TRBJ1-2	.	CASSLDRVLYGYTF	TGTGCCAGCAGCTTGGACAGGGTCCTTTATGGCTACACCTTC
.	TRBV24-1	TRBJ2-5	.	CATLWSEGTQYF	TGTGCCACCCTTTGGTCTGAGGGGACCCAGTACTTC
TRBD2	TRBV4-2	TRBJ2-7	.	CASSQVRGLAGGEQYF	TGTGCCAGCAGCCAAGTTCGAGGACTAGCGGGTGGGGAGCAGTACTTC
.	TRBV7-2	TRBJ2-7	few	CASSLATHSYEQYF	TGTGCCAGCAGCTTAGCGACACACTCCTACGAGCAGTACTTC
.	TRBV6-1	TRBJ1-1	.	CASSEFGGAGTEAFF	TGTGCCAGCAGTGAATTTGGGGGCGCTGGCACTGAAGCTTTCTTT
.	TRBV14	TRBJ2-2	.	CASSQEGKAGHRTGELFF	TGTGCCAGCAGCCAAGAAGGGAAAGCGGGACACCGAACCGGGGAGCTGTTTTTT
TRBD1	TRBV20-1	TRBJ1-2	.	CSARTGNGYTF	TGCAGTGCCAGGACAGGGAACGGCTACACCTTC
.	TRBV5-4	TRBJ1-2	.	CASSSYKGSYGYTF	TGTGCCAGCAGCTCCTACAAGGGGTCCTATGGCTACACCTTC
.	TRBV18	TRBJ2-7	.	CASSPDSSYEQYF	TGTGCCAGCTCCCCAGACAGTTCCTACGAGCAGTACTTC
TRBD1	TRBV6-5	TRBJ1-5	.	CASRGTGDQPQHF	TGTGCCAGCAGAGGGACAGGGGACCAGCCCCAGCATTTT
.	TRBV19	TRBJ2-3	.	CASSSSGLAGDTQYF	TGTGCCAGTAGTTCGTCGGGACTGGCGGGAGATACGCAGTATTTT
.	TRBV19	TRBJ2-5	.	CASSIETGETQYF	TGTGCCAGTAGTATAGAGACAGGAGAGACCCAGTACTTC
.	TRBV19	TRBJ2-6	.	CASDNAISTGANVLTF	TGTGCCAGTGATAACGCTATCTCCACTGGGGCCAACGTCCTGACTTTC
.	TRBV14	TRBJ2-1	.	CASSQAGDTSYNEQFF	TGTGCCAGCAGCCAGGCTGGGGACACCTCCTACAATGAGCAGTTCTTC
.	TRBV7-9	TRBJ1-2	.	CASSLEGAYGYTF	TGTGCCAGCAGCTTAGAGGGAGCCTATGGCTACACCTTC
.	TRBV7-2	TRBJ1-1	.	CASSPRLTGFEAFF	TGTGCCAGCAGCCCACGCCTTACAGGATTTGAAGCTTTCTTT
TRBD2	TRBV5-6	TRBJ2-7	.	CASSFWGGSYEQYF	TGTGCCAGCAGCTTTTGGGGGGGATCCTACGAGCAGTACTTC
TRBD1	TRBV4-1	TRBJ2-7	.	CASSTRQGAGHEQYF	TGCGCCAGCAGTACGAGGCAGGGGGCGGGCCACGAGCAGTACTTC
.	TRBV11-2	TRBJ1-6	.	CASSRFRGRNSPLHF	TGTGCCAGCAGCCGATTCAGGGGAAGGAATTCACCCCTCCACTTT
TRBD2	TRBV2	TRBJ2-3	.	CASSDDPGTSDEEGVSTDTQYF	TGTGCCAGCAGTGATGATCCCGGGACTAGCGATGAAGAAGGAGTTAGCACAGATACGCAGTATTTT
.	TRBV30	TRBJ2-7	.	CAWSVGTVYEQYF	TGTGCCTGGAGTGTAGGCACAGTTTACGAGCAGTACTTC
TRBD1	TRBV27	TRBJ2-5	.	CASSLWDRGETQYF	TGTGCCAGCAGTTTATGGGACAGGGGAGAGACCCAGTACTTC
.	TRBV6-5	TRBJ1-2	.	CASTSGVYGYTF	TGTGCCAGCACTTCAGGGGTGTACGGCTACACCTTC
TRBD1	TRBV5-1	TRBJ2-5	.	CASSWRGQGAWETQYF	TGCGCCAGCAGCTGGAGGGGACAGGGGGCTTGGGAGACCCAGTACTTC
TRBD1	TRBV29-1	TRBJ2-1	.	CSESTGVGNEQFF	TGCAGCGAGTCGACAGGGGTCGGGAATGAGCAGTTCTTC
.	TRBV19	TRBJ2-3	few	CASSHQESTDTQYF	TGTGCCAGTAGCCACCAGGAAAGCACAGATACGCAGTATTTT
TRBD1	TRBV27	TRBJ2-1	.	CASSWTGFKASNEQFF	TGTGCCAGCAGTTGGACAGGGTTTAAGGCTAGCAATGAGCAGTTCTTC
.	TRBV6-6	TRBJ2-7	.	CASRRTTSSYEQYF	TGTGCCAGCAGACGGACTACTAGCTCCTACGAGCAGTACTTC
TRBD1	TRBV5-8	TRBJ1-1	few	CASSTGQGMNTEAFF	TGTGCCAGCAGCACAGGACAGGGTATGAACACTGAAGCTTTCTTT
TRBD1	TRBV9	TRBJ1-5	.	CASSMTGGNQPQHF	TGTGCCAGCAGCATGACAGGGGGCAATCAGCCCCAGCATTTT
.	TRBV19	TRBJ1-3	.	CASSMTGLSGNTIYF	TGTGCCAGTAGTATGACAGGCCTCTCTGGAAACACCATATATTTT
.	TRBV7-9	TRBJ2-5	once	CASSPIGQPQETQYF	TGTGCCAGCAGCCCCATTGGACAGCCTCAAGAGACCCAGTACTTC
.	TRBV29-1	TRBJ2-3	.	CSAGGTSTDTQYF	TGCAGCGCCGGTGGGACTTCCACAGATACGCAGTATTTT
.	TRBV15	TRBJ1-2	.	CATRTGTWDYGYTF	TGTGCCACCAGAACCGGGACATGGGATTATGGCTACACCTTC
TRBD1	TRBV6-5	TRBJ2-7	.	CASSPGWDSAYEQYF	TGTGCCAGCAGTCCGGGGTGGGACAGCGCCTACGAGCAGTACTTC
.	TRBV5-4	TRBJ1-3	.	CASSLGQSNTIYF	TGTGCCAGCAGCTTGGGACAGTCAAACACCATATATTTT
.	TRBV5-1	TRBJ2-7	.	CASSLAPGHLSSYEQYF	TGCGCCAGCAGCTTGGCGCCCGGACATTTAAGCTCCTACGAGCAGTACTTC
TRBD1	TRBV19	TRBJ1-4	.	CASSQTGATGEKLFF	TGTGCCAGTAGCCAAACAGGGGCGACGGGAGAAAAACTGTTTTTT
.	TRBV5-1	TRBJ2-5	.	CASSLEWARETQYF	TGCGCCAGCAGCTTAGAGTGGGCACGGGAGACCCAGTACTTC
TRBD1	TRBV5-4	TRBJ1-1	.	CASSRGQGNTEAFF	TGTGCCAGCAGTCGGGGACAGGGAAACACTGAAGCTTTCTTT
TRBD1	TRBV6-5	TRBJ1-2	.	CASGFRGPYGYTF	TGTGCCAGCGGGTTCAGGGGGCCCTATGGCTACACCTTC